The 3 T cell receptor beta chains given below trace back to one sample, sequenced in a study of Tregs in tolerant kidney transplant recipients. TCRdb's table, derived via immunoSEQ multiplex PCR, lists solely in-frame clones and lacks some. The table lists around 31,000 clones, 65% to 85% of them singletons, with 2% to 2.5% in the top ten. No antigen has been identified for these receptors. The sequenced material came from Tregs from blood cultured with allogeneic cells. The source is a human donor in good health.

The chain has TRBV7-9 and TRBJ2-5; weak D call: TRBD2 (5 bases). Germline values: CDR1 SEHNR, CDR2 FQNEAQ (reference sequence). The V end was cut by 0 bases, the J end by 4 bases, with 12 bases between. The CDR3 has 15 amino acids. The CDR3 sequence is CASSLAEAPGETQYF. In DNA, the CDR3 is TGTGCCAGCAGCTTAGCGGAGGCCCCCGGAGAGACCCAGTACTTC. Complete variable domain (other parts from reference TRBV7-9 and TRBJ2-5): DTGVSQNPRHKITKRGQNVTFRCDPISEHNRLYWYRQTLGQGPEFLTYFQNEAQLEKSRLLSDRFSAERPKGSFSTLEIQRTEQGDSAMYLCASSLAEAPGETQYFGPGTRLLVL.

The chain combines TRBV15 with TRBJ2-7, with D maybe TRBD2 (6 bases). Deletions cut 1 base from V and 5 bases from J, with 12 bases between. The CDR3 consists of 14 residues. Looked up from germline, CDR1 is LNHNV and CDR2 is YYDKDF (reference sequence). As DNA, the CDR3 is TGTGCCACCAGCAGAGGGGGTAGCGGTAACGAGCAGTACTTC. Translated, it gives CATSRGGSGNEQYF.

V and J are TRBV15 and TRBJ1-5; D possibly corresponds to TRBD1 (5 bases). CDR1 is LNHNV and CDR2 is YYDKDF in the germline V gene (reference sequence). V lost 0 bases to trimming and J lost 6 bases, with 27 bases between them. The CDR3 spans 20 residues. Here the CDR3 reads CATSRDGVGHRGGFRQPQHF. In DNA form, the CDR3 reads TGTGCCACCAGCAGAGATGGGGTGGGGCACCGAGGTGGGTTTCGTCAGCCCCAGCATTTT.